These T cell receptor beta chains were read from a single sample in a study of beta chain features in type 1 diabetes. Sequencing used immunoSEQ multiplex PCR; TCRdb keeps in-frame clones, though not all of them. The profile shows around 280,000 clones, 15% of them singletons. What was sequenced was naive CD4+ T cells from blood. Source of these receptors: a man aged 18 to 29 with type 1 diabetes. CDR3s include the opening cysteine and the closing phenylalanine or tryptophan. The order of the fields is V gene, clone size, J gene, D gene, CDR3 DNA, CDR3 protein. The D gene is left open where the match is weak. Clone size is stated in some rows and not others, as once, few, many or a class when expanded.

>TRBV5-1|-|TRBJ2-6|TRBD1
TGCGCCAGCCGACTACAGGGGTACCCTAACTCTGGGGCCAACGTCCTGACTTTC
CASRLQGYPNSGANVLTF
>TRBV7-9|-|TRBJ2-5|TRBD1
TGTGCCAGCAGCTTAGTCCAGGGACAGGGAAAAGAGACCCAGTACTTC
CASSLVQGQGKETQYF
>TRBV6-1|-|TRBJ1-2|-
TGTGCCAGCAATCGTAACTATGGCTACACCTTC
CASNRNYGYTF
>TRBV6-4|few|TRBJ2-3|-
TGTGCCAGCAGCCCTCGGCCAGACTCAGATACGCAGTATTTT
CASSPRPDSDTQYF
>TRBV21-1|few|TRBJ2-2|-
TGTGCCAGCAGCAAAAGGGCCAGGGTTGGCACCGGGGAGCTGTTTTTT
CASSKRARVGTGELFF
>TRBV29-1|-|TRBJ1-2|TRBD1
TGCAGCGTAAGGACAGGGAGTTCCTACTATGGCTACACCTTC
CSVRTGSSYYGYTF
>TRBV19|-|TRBJ1-6|-
TGTGCCAGTAGTGCACAGTATTCACCCCTCCACTTT
CASSAQYSPLHF
>TRBV15|-|TRBJ1-5|-
TGTGCCACCAGCAGAGATCTCGGGGGAAGCAATCAGCCCCAGCATTTT
CATSRDLGGSNQPQHF
>TRBV5-1|-|TRBJ2-4|TRBD2
TGCGCCAGCAGCTTCAGCGGGAGTTCCGCCAAAAACATTCAGTACTTC
CASSFSGSSAKNIQYF
>TRBV6-1|-|TRBJ1-2|-
TGTGCCAGCAGCGGTGACTCCTATGGCTACACCTTC
CASSGDSYGYTF